The 14 T cell receptor beta chains below were found in one sample sequenced in a study of read filtering for tumor transcriptome and immune sequencing. Molecular barcoded adaptors covering alpha/delta and beta/gamma chains were used on about 0.4 ug RNA. TCRdb fed the reads into MiXCR, producing one record per CDR3 protein. The profile covers about 39,000 distinct CDR3 sequences, with 13% to 15% appearing a single time and 6.5% to 8.5% taken by the ten largest. The sample was a population of CD138-negative cells sorted from bone marrow. These receptors came from a donor aged 40 or older with multiple myeloma.

The table lists this clonotype with many counts. The genes are TRBV19 and TRBJ2-1, with 7 bases that match TRBD2. CDR1 is LNHDA, CDR2 SQIVND, per germline (reference sequence). Germline trimming cut 3 bases from V and 8 bases from J; bases unmatched to any gene: 10. This CDR3 contains 15 residues. In DNA form, the CDR3 reads TGTGCCAGTAGTATTGGTTCTGGAGGGAGGGATGAGCAGTTCTTC. Translating it yields CASSIGSGGRDEQFF.

This clonotype was detected ten times or more. The chain recombines TRBV7-3 with TRBJ1-1; D not certain. The V end lost 0 bases, the J end lost 8 bases, and 7 bases lay between the germline ends. CDR3 size: 12 residues. Germline V gives CDR1 SGHTA, CDR2 FQGTGA. The CDR3 DNA is TGTGCCAGCAGCTTAACCGGTGAAGAAGCTTTCTTT. Amino acids: CASSLTGEEAFF.

This clonotype was seen many times. CDR3 amino acids: CASSYQGALSTDTQYF. The CDR3 DNA reads TGTGCCAGCAGCTACCAGGGGGCGCTCAGCACAGATACGCAGTATTTT. The V and J genes are TRBV7-9 and TRBJ2-3, with TRBD1 identical over 8 bases. Trimming cost V 4 bases and J 0 bases; bases outside gene matches: 6. Germline lookup yields CDR1 SEHNR and CDR2 FQNEAQ (reference sequence). The CDR3 runs 16 residues.

This clonotype appeared many times. V and J are TRBV7-9 and TRBJ2-7; 7 bases fit TRBD2. Germline V gives CDR1 SEHNR, CDR2 FQNEAQ (reference sequence). CDR3 size: 16 residues. After removal of 4 bases from V and 2 bases from J, the junction contained 11 bases not matched to a gene. DNA of the CDR3: TGTGCCAGCAGCTCCCGGAGCTTTGCGGGAGCCTACGAGCAGTACTTC. Amino acid sequence: CASSSRSFAGAYEQYF.

This clonotype was detected ten times or more. The J gene is TRBJ1-1, the V gene TRBV5-6; no definite D call. Germline CDR1 SGHDT, CDR2 YYEEEE. V was trimmed by 3 bases and J by 0 bases, leaving 6 bases between them. CDR3 length: 13 amino acids. This CDR3 reads CASSSTVNTEAFF. For the CDR3, the DNA is TGTGCCAGCAGCTCGACGGTGAACACTGAAGCTTTCTTT.

This clonotype came up many times. The V and J genes are TRBV5-1 and TRBJ1-6; a possible D gene is TRBD1 (5 bases). The CDR3 loop spans 15 amino acids. Germline CDR1 SGHRS, CDR2 YFSETQ. V dropped 5 bases and J dropped 7 bases, with 16 bases sitting between them. The CDR3 DNA reads as TGCGCCAGCAGATCGGACGGGGGGGGGAATTCACCCCTCCACTTT. It yields the protein CASRSDGGGNSPLHF.

Many counts were recorded for this clonotype. V is TRBV29-1 and J is TRBJ2-3; TRBD1 might be the D (7 bases). Germline V gene lookup returns CDR1 SQVTM and CDR2 ANQGSEA. This CDR3 contains 16 residues. V lost 3 bases and J lost 1, with 17 bases in between. The DNA for the CDR3 is TGCAGCGTTGATCAAGCAGGGGGGAGTGGCACAGATACGCAGTATTTT. Encoded protein: CSVDQAGGSGTDTQYF.

The sample holds many counts of this clonotype. V and J are TRBV5-1 and TRBJ1-1, with 7 bases lining up with TRBD1. CDR1 SGHRS and CDR2 YFSETQ come from the germline V gene. The CDR3 contains 14 residues. Trimming removed 4 bases from V and 5 bases from J; junction bases left unmatched: 8. Written as DNA, the CDR3 is TGCGCCAGCAGCATCCGACAGGGAAGTACTGAAGCTTTCTTT. This gives the protein CASSIRQGSTEAFF. The full variable domain, with the rest looked up from reference TRBV5-1 and TRBJ1-1, is KAGVTQTPRYLIKTRGQQVTLSCSPISGHRSVSWYQQTPGQGLQFLFEYFSETQRNKGNFPGRFSGRQFSNSRSEMNVSTLELGDSALYLCASSIRQGSTEAFFGQGTRLTVV.

In this sample, this clonotype turned up many times. The V and J genes are TRBV28 and TRBJ1-5; tentative D call: TRBD1 (6 bases). The CDR3 spans 18 residues. The V gene's germline CDR1 is MDHEN and CDR2 SYDVKM. The V end was cut by 6 bases, the J end by 0 bases, with 21 bases between. The CDR3 here is CASRLTGNRGTSNQPQHF. DNA for the CDR3: TGTGCCAGCAGACTGACAGGAAACCGTGGAACTAGCAATCAGCCCCAGCATTTT.

A remark on this clonotype: This may be a read error, as it is one base from a much larger clone. The V gene is TRBV7-8, the J gene TRBJ1-3; D not resolved. Germline V lookup: CDR1 SGHVS, CDR2 FQNEAQ. The CDR3 is 12 amino acids. As DNA, the CDR3 is TGTGCCAGTGCCATGACCGGAAACACCATATGTTTT. Amino acids: CASAMTGNTICF.

In its sample, this clonotype was seen many times. The rearrangement links TRBV5-1 to TRBJ2-2; no clear D gene. V shed 0 bases and J shed 7 bases, with 7 bases lying between them. Germline CDR1 reads SGHRS; CDR2 reads YFSETQ. The CDR3 is 13 amino acids. The CDR3 coding sequence is TGCGCCAGCAGCTTGGGGATGGGCGGGGAGCTGTTTTTT. It translates to CASSLGMGGELFF.

This clonotype is medium-sized (0.01 to 0.1%) in the sample. The chain combines TRBV20-1 with TRBJ2-1, with 11 bases identical to TRBD2. This CDR3 has 15 residues. Per the germline V gene, CDR1 is DFQATT and CDR2 is SNEGSKA (reference sequence). Trimming took 5 bases from V and 8 from J; bases not matched to a gene: 11. The CDR3 protein is CSAPTLSGRAYEQFF. The CDR3 DNA sequence: TGCAGTGCTCCAACTCTTAGCGGGAGGGCCTATGAGCAGTTCTTC.

The chain uses TRBV4-1 and TRBJ1-5; D unclear. The CDR3 has 15 amino acids. Germline V CDR1 and CDR2: MGHRA, YSYEKL. Trimming shortened V by 5 bases and J by 1 base, and 12 bases separated the two germline ends. CDR3 nucleotides: TGCGCCAGCAGCGTATATATGGGAAGCAATCAGCCCCAGCATTTT. It specifies CASSVYMGSNQPQHF.

This clonotype was seen a handful of times. With a far larger clone one base away, a read error is the likely cause. The chain joins TRBV12-3 or TRBV12-4 to TRBJ2-1, with D possibly TRBD2 on 5 matching bases. The CDR3 contains 16 residues. V lost 2 bases and J lost 0, with 11 bases in between. CDR3 coding DNA: TGTGCCAGCAGTTTACGGAAAGGGAGCTCCTACAATGAGCAGTTCTTC. As protein: CASSLRKGSSYNEQFF.